Given below is one T cell receptor beta chain in context. Its cognate antigen is unknown. Time point specified: cycle 4 day 1 (C4D1), after less than 7 weeks of nivolumab. All patients relapsed after autologous stem cell transplantation, and brentuximab vedotin exposure varied. Using magnetic negative selection, the CD4+ T cells were separated out of thawed PBMCs. Reported best responses ranged across complete response, partial response or progressive disease. Some clones are missing from TCRdb's copy, which holds only in-frame ones; the method was immunoSEQ multiplex PCR. The table has 32,000 or so clones, roughly 90% seen once. The entry originates in a study of PD-1 blockade in classical Hodgkin lymphoma. Overall study findings and caveats: Baseline diversity was lower in partial responders and progressors than complete responders. The study found that TCR diversity rose significantly by C4D1 in CD4+ but not CD8+ cells.

CDR3 length: 16 amino acids. V shed 6 bases and J shed 3 bases, with 22 bases lying between them. The chain combines TRBV5-3 with TRBJ2-7; D may correspond to TRBD1 or TRBD2 (5 bases each). TRBV5-3 counts as an open reading frame of uncertain function. The material sequenced was CD4+ T cells from blood, taken before the fourth cycle of nivolumab. The receptor's source is a human donor with classical Hodgkin lymphoma. In nucleotides, the CDR3 is TGTGCCAGAAAGGGGACCTCCAAATACCCCAACTACGAGCAGTACTTC. The encoded protein is CARKGTSKYPNYEQYF.